The clone carrying this T cell receptor beta chain was detected once. As yet, its antigen is unknown. This record comes from a study of metastatic and nonmetastatic thyroid tumors. Study background: Repertoires were compared across blood and tumor or nodule tissue from malignant and benign thyroid patients. Study outcomes and limitations: In blood and tumor, TCR beta diversity was reportedly significantly higher in malignant thyroid tumors than in benign nodules.

Germline CDR1 is SEHNR and CDR2 is FQNEAQ (reference sequence). This CDR3 contains 13 residues. V was trimmed by 3 bases and J by 3 bases, leaving 5 bases between them. Nobody among the patients had been given any treatment before thyroid surgery. TCRdb reprocessed the PCR reads using MiXCR. The sample has tens of thousands of clones; about 15% are singletons. Sequencing input: blood. This receptor was obtained from a female donor with papillary thyroid cancer or a benign thyroid nodule (not recorded which). Some clones in this sample may be carry-over from other donors' samples. The genes are TRBV7-9 and TRBJ2-2; no clear D gene. The chain's CDR3 is CASSLSYTGELFF. CDR3 in DNA: TGTGCCAGCAGCTTGAGTTACACCGGGGAGCTGTTTTTT.